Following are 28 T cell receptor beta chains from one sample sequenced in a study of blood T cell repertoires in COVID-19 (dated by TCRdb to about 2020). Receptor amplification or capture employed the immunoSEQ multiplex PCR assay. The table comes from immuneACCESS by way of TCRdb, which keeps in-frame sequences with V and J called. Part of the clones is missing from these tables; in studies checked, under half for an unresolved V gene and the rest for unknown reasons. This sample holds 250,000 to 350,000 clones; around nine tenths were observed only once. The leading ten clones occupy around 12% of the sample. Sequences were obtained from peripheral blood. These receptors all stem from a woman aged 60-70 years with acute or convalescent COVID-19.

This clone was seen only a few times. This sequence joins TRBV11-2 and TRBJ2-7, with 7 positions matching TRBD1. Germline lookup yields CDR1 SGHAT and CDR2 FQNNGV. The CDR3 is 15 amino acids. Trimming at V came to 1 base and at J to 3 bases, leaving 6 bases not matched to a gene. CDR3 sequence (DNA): TGTGCCAGCAGCTTAGGGACAGGACTCCTCTACGAGCAGTACTTC. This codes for CASSLGTGLLYEQYF.

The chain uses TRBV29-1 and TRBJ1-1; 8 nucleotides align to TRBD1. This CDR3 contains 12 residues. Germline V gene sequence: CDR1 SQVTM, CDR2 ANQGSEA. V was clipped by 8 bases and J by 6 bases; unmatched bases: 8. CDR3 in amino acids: CSFRTGISEAFF. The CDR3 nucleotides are TGCAGCTTTAGGACAGGGATATCTGAAGCTTTCTTT.

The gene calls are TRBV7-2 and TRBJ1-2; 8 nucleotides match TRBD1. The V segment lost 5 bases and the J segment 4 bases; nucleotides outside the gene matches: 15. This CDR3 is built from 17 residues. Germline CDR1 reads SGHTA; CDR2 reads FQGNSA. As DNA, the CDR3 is TGTGCCAGCAGCCCACAGGCAGGGACAGGAAGATCCTATGGCTACACCTTC. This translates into CASSPQAGTGRSYGYTF.

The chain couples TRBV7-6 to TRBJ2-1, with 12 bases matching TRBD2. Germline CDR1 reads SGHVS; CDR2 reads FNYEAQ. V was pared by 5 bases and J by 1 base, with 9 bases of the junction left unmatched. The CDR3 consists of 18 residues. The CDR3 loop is CASSATSGGPPSYNEQFF. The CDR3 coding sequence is TGTGCCAGCAGCGCGACTAGCGGGGGTCCTCCTTCCTACAATGAGCAGTTCTTC.

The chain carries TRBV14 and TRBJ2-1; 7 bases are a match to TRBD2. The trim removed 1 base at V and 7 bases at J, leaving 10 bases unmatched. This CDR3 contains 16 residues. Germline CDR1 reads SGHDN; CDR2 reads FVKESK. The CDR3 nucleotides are TGTGCCAGCAGCCAAGTTAACGGGGGGATCAGGAATGAGCAGTTCTTC. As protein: CASSQVNGGIRNEQFF. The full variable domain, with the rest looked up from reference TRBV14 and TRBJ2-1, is EAGVTQFPSHSVIEKGQTVTLRCDPISGHDNLYWYRRVMGKEIKFLLHFVKESKQDESGMPNNRFLAERTGGTYSTLKVQPAELEDSGVYFCASSQVNGGIRNEQFFGPGTRLTVL.

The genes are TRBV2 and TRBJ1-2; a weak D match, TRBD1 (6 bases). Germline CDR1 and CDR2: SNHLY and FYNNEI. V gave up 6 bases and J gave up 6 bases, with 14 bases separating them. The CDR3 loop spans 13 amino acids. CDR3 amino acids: CASRADRYDGYTF. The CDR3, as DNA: TGTGCCAGCAGAGCCGACAGGTATGATGGCTACACCTTC. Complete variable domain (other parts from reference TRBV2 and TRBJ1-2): EPEVTQTPSHQVTQMGQEVILRCVPISNHLYFYWYRQILGQKVEFLVSFYNNEISEKSEIFDDQFSVERPDGSNFTLKIRSTKLEDSAMYFCASRADRYDGYTFGSGTRLTVV.

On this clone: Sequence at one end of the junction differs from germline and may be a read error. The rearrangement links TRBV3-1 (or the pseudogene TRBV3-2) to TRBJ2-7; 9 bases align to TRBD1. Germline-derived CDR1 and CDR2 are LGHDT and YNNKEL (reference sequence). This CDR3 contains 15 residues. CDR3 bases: TGTGCCAGCAGCCAAGATGGGACAGGGTCCTCCGAGCAGTACTTC. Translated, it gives CASSQDGTGSSEQYF.

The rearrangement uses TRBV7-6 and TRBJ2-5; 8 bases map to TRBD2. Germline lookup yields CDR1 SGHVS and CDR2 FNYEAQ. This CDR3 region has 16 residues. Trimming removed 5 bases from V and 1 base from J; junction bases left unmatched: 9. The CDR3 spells CASSILLAGSQETQYF. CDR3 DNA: TGTGCCAGCAGCATACTTTTAGCGGGGAGCCAAGAGACCCAGTACTTC.

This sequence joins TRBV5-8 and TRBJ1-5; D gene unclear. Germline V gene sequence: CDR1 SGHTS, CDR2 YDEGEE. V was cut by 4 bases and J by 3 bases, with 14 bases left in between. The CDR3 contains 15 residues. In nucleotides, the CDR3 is TGTGCCAGCAGCGCATCCGGAGGGTACAATCAGCCCCAGCATTTT. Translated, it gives CASSASGGYNQPQHF.

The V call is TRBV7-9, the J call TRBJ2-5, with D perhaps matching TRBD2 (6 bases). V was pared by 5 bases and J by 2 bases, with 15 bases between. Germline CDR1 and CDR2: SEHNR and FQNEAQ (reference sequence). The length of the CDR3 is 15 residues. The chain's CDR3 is CASSVKGRGQETQYF. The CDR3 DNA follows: TGTGCCAGCAGCGTTAAAGGACGGGGGCAAGAGACCCAGTACTTC.

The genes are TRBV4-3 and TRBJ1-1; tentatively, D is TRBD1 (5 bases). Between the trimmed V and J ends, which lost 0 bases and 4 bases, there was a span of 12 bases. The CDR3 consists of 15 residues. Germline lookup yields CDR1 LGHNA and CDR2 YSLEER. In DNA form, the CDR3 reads TGCGCCAGCAGCCAAGATTCAGGGTGGGGCACTGAAGCTTTCTTT. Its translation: CASSQDSGWGTEAFF.

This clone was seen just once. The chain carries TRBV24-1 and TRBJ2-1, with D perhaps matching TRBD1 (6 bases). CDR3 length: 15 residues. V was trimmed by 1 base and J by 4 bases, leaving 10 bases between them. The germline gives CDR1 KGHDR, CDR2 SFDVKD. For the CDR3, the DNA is TGTGCCACCAGTGATTTTAAGACAGGATACAATGAGCAGTTCTTC. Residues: CATSDFKTGYNEQFF.

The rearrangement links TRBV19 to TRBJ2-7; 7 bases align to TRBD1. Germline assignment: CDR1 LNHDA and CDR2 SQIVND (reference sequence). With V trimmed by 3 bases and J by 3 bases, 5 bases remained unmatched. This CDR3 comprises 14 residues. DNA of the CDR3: TGTGCCAGTAGTATGACAGGGAAGGGCTACGAGCAGTACTTC. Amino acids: CASSMTGKGYEQYF.

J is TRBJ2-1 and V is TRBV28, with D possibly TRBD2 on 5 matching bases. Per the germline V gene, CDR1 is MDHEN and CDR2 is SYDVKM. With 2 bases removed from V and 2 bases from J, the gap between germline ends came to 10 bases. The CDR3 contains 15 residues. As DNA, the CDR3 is TGTGCCAGCAGTTTACGAGGGTCTACCTACAATGAGCAGTTCTTC. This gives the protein CASSLRGSTYNEQFF.

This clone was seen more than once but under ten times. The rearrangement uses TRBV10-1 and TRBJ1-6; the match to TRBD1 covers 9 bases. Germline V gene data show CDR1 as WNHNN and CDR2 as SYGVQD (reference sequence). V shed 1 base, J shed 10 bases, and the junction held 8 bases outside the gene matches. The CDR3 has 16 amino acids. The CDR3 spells CASSEYRDRVESPLHF. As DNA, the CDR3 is TGCGCCAGCAGTGAGTACCGGGACAGGGTTGAATCACCCCTCCACTTT.

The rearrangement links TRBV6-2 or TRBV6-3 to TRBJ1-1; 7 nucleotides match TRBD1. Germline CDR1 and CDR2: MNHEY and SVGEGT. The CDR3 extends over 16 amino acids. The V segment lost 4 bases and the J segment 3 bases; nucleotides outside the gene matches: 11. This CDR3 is CASSSRPRGSDTEAFF. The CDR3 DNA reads TGTGCCAGCAGTTCACGACCCAGGGGGTCCGACACTGAAGCTTTCTTT.

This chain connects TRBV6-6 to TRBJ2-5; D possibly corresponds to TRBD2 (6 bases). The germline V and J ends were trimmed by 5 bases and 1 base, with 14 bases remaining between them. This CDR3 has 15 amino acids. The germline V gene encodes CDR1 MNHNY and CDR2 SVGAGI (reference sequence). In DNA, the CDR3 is TGTGCCAGCAGTCCAAGTAGCGGCTTCCAAGAGACCCAGTACTTC. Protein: CASSPSSGFQETQYF.

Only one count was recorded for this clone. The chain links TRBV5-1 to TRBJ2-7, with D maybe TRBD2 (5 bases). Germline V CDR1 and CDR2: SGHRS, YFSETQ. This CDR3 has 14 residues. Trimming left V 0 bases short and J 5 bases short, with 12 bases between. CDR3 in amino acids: CASSLEFAGNEQYF. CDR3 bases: TGCGCCAGCAGCTTGGAATTTGCGGGCAACGAGCAGTACTTC.

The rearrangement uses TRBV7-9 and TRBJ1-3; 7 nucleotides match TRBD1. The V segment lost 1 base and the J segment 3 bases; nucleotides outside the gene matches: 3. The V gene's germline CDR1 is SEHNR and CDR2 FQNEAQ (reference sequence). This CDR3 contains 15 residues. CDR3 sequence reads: CASSLGGTVGNTIYF. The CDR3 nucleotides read TGTGCCAGCAGCTTAGGTGGGACAGTTGGAAACACCATATATTTT.

CDR3 sequence (DNA): TGTGCCACCAGTGAACCCAGTGCCGGGACAGGGAACTATGGCTACACCTTC. Translating it yields CATSEPSAGTGNYGYTF. The J gene is TRBJ1-2, the V gene TRBV24-1, with TRBD1 identical over 9 bases. The CDR3 consists of 17 residues. The germline V gene encodes CDR1 KGHDR and CDR2 SFDVKD. The V gene end was trimmed by 4 bases and the J gene end by 2 bases; junction bases not matched to a gene: 10.

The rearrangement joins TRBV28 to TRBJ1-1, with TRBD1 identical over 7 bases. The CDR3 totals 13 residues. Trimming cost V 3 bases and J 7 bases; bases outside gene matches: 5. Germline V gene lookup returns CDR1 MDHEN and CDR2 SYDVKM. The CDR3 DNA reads TGTGCCAGCAGTTTCCTGGGACAGTATGAAGCTTTCTTT. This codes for CASSFLGQYEAFF.

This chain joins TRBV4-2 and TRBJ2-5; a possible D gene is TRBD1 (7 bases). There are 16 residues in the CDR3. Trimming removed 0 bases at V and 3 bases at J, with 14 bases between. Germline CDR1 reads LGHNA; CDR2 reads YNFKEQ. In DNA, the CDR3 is TGTGCCAGCAGCCAAGATAGGAGGGGGCTAGAAGAGACCCAGTACTTC. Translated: CASSQDRRGLEETQYF.

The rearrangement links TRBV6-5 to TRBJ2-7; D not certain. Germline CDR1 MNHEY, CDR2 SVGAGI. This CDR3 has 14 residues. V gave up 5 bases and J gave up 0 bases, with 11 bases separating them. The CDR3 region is CASSLSRSSYEQYF. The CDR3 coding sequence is TGTGCCAGCAGTCTTAGCCGGAGCTCCTACGAGCAGTACTTC.

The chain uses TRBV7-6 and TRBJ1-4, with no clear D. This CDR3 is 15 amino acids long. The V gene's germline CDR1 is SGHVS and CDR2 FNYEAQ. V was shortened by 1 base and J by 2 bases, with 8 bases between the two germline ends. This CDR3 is CASSLGWETNEKLFF. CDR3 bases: TGTGCCAGCAGCTTAGGATGGGAGACTAATGAAAAACTGTTTTTT.

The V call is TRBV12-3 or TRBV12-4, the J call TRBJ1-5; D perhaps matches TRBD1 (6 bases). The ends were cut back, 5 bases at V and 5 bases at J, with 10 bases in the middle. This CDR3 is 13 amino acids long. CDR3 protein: CASSPTGYQPQHF. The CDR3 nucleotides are TGTGCCAGCAGTCCAACAGGGTATCAGCCCCAGCATTTT.

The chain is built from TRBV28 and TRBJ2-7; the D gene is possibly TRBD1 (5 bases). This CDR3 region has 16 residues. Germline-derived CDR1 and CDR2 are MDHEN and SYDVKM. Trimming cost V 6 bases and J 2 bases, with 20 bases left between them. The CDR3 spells CASSSSRKGLTYEQYF. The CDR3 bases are TGTGCCAGCAGCTCCTCCAGGAAGGGGCTGACCTACGAGCAGTACTTC.

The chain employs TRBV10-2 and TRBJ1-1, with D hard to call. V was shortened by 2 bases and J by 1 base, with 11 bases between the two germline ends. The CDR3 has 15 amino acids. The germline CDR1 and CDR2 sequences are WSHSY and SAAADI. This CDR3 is CASSERWAGNTEAFF. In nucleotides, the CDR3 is TGCGCCAGCAGTGAGAGGTGGGCAGGGAACACTGAAGCTTTCTTT.

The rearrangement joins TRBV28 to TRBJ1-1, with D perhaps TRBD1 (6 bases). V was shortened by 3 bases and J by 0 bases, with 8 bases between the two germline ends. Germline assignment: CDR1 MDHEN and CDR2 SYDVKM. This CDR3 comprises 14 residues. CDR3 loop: CASSLGHLNTEAFF. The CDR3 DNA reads TGTGCCAGCAGTTTGGGACATTTGAACACTGAAGCTTTCTTT. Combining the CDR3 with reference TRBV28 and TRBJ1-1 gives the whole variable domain DVKVTQSSRYLVKRTGEKVFLECVQDMDHENMFWYRQDPGLGLRLIYFSYDVKMKEKGDIPEGYSVSREKKERFSLILESASTNQTSMYLCASSLGHLNTEAFFGQGTRLTVV.